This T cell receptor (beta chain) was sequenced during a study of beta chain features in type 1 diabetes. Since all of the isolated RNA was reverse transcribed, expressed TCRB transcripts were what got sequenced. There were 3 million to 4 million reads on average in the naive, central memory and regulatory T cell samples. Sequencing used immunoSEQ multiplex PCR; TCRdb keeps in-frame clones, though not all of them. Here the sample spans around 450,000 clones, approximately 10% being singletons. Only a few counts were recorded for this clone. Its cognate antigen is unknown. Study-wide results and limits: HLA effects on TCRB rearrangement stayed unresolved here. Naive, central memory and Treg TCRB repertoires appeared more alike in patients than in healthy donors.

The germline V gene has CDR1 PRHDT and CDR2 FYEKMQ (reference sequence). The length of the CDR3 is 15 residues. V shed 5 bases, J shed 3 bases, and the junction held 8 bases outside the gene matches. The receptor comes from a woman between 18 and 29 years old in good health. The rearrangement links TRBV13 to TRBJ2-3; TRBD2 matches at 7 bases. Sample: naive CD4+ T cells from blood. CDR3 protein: CASSTPAGRTDTQYF. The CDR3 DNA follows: TGTGCCAGCAGCACCCCAGCGGGACGGACAGATACGCAGTATTTT.